This TCR beta chain was identified during a study of blood T cell repertoires in COVID-19. Overall study: Samples taken during acute and convalescent COVID-19 were collected in the United States, Italy and Spain. Sources were T cells, B-cell-depleted T cells, or PBMCs; the material itself was cDNA or gDNA.

This clone was detected only once. Authors' processing steps: Cell counts per sample came from amplifying reference gene primers. Clones were sequenced by immunoSEQ multiplex PCR, and TCRdb holds only the in-frame ones, with some missing. The V and J calls and clone size come from that table; D and trimming were worked out from the DNA. This table holds some 270,000 clones, 70% to 90% found once. V was clipped by 7 bases and J by 4 bases; unmatched bases: 6. The CDR3 extends over 13 amino acids. Germline V CDR1 and CDR2: MNHNY, SVGAGI (reference sequence). The sample comprised peripheral blood. The V gene is TRBV6-6, the J gene TRBJ2-7; 8 nucleotides line up with TRBD2. The receptor's source is a woman aged 70-85 years with acute or convalescent COVID-19. The CDR3 loop reads CASNRLATYEQYF. The CDR3 DNA is TGTGCCAGCAATAGACTAGCGACTTACGAGCAGTACTTC.